The 3 T cell receptor beta chains in this list originate from one sample, sequenced in a study of blood T cell repertoires in COVID-19. Sequenced by immunoSEQ multiplex PCR; TCRdb stores in-frame clones only, minus some. The table includes some 170,000 clones, more than 75% detected once. Specimen: peripheral blood. The receptors originated from a woman aged 45-60 years with active or convalescent COVID-19.

This chain connects TRBV5-6 to TRBJ2-7, with TRBD2 as a possible D gene (5 bases). The CDR3 length is 16 residues. Trimming took 0 bases from V and 0 from J, leaving 13 bases between them. Per the germline V gene, CDR1 is SGHDT and CDR2 is YYEEEE. In DNA, the CDR3 is TGTGCCAGCAGCTTGGAAAGGCTAGCCTTCTCCTACGAGCAGTACTTC. Amino acid sequence: CASSLERLAFSYEQYF. Filled out from reference TRBV5-6 and TRBJ2-7, the complete variable domain reads DAGVTQSPTHLIKTRGQQVTLRCSPKSGHDTVSWYQQALGQGPQFIFQYYEEEERQRGNFPDRFSGHQFPNYSSELNVNALLLGDSALYLCASSLERLAFSYEQYFGPGTRLTVT.

This rearrangement joins TRBV6-5 to TRBJ1-5; D might be TRBD1 (6 bases). Trimming shortened V by 8 bases and J by 0 bases, and 14 bases separated the two germline ends. CDR3 size: 15 residues. Germline V gene lookup returns CDR1 MNHEY and CDR2 SVGAGI. CDR3 sequence: CASGQTYYSNQPQHF. The CDR3 DNA is TGTGCCAGCGGACAGACTTACTATAGCAATCAGCCCCAGCATTTT.

This chain joins TRBV18 and TRBJ2-3; D might be TRBD2 (5 bases). CDR1 and CDR2 (germline): KGHSH, LQKENI. Trimming took off 3 bases at V and 4 bases at J, with 14 bases between the two ends. CDR3 length: 15 residues. Here the CDR3 reads CASSPKATGADTQYF. The CDR3 nucleotides are TGTGCCAGCTCACCCAAGGCCACCGGGGCAGATACGCAGTATTTT.